The 19 T cell receptor beta chains below come from one sample, sequenced in a study of shared clonotypes between healthy human individuals. TCRdb's copy holds only in-frame clones and misses some; the assay was immunoSEQ multiplex PCR. The sample has about 960,000 clones, about three quarters seen once. Sequencing input: memory CD4+ T cells sorted from blood. Regarding subset: CD45RA-negative fraction. These receptors came from a man aged 18 to 29 in good health.

The rearrangement joins TRBV7-8 to TRBJ2-7, with 10 bases matching TRBD1. CDR3 length: 15 amino acids. The junction had 7 bases not matched to a gene; V was cut back by 3 bases and J by 5 bases. CDR1 is SGHVS, CDR2 FQNEAQ, per germline. The CDR3 DNA sequence: TGTGCCAGCAGCTTGACAGGGGGCCGTGTTAACGAGCAGTACTTC. It encodes CASSLTGGRVNEQYF.

The J gene is TRBJ2-1, the V gene TRBV7-2, with D maybe TRBD2 (6 bases). The CDR3 totals 15 residues. The V gene lost 5 bases and the J gene lost 4 bases, with 15 bases spanning the gap. Germline CDR1 is SGHTA and CDR2 is FQGNSA. The CDR3 protein is CASSHGASAYNEQFF. The CDR3 coding sequence is TGTGCCAGCAGCCACGGGGCTAGCGCTTACAATGAGCAGTTCTTC.

The genes are TRBV6-1 and TRBJ1-1; D is unresolved. The V end was cut by 2 bases, the J end by 7 bases, with 8 bases between. The V gene's germline CDR1 is MNHNS and CDR2 SASEGT. The CDR3 spans 12 residues. Written as DNA, the CDR3 is TGTGCCAGCAGTGAATCGCCGGGTGAAGCTTTCTTT. Residues: CASSESPGEAFF.

This clone was observed once. V is TRBV5-1 and J is TRBJ1-2; no definite D call. The CDR3 is 16 amino acids. Deletions cut 5 bases from V and 4 bases from J, with 21 bases between. Per germline, CDR1 SGHRS and CDR2 YFSETQ. The CDR3 sequence: CASSRLDPTISYGYTF. The DNA of the CDR3 is TGCGCCAGCAGTCGACTCGATCCGACAATTTCCTATGGCTACACCTTC.

The chain employs TRBV5-1 and TRBJ1-1; D unresolved. V gave up 1 base and J gave up 1 base, with 11 bases separating them. Germline V CDR1 and CDR2: SGHRS, YFSETQ. This CDR3 comprises 15 residues. This CDR3 is CASSLPPFQNTEAFF. The CDR3, as DNA: TGCGCCAGCAGCTTGCCCCCATTTCAGAACACTGAAGCTTTCTTT.

This clone was detected a few times. The rearrangement joins TRBV28 to TRBJ1-1; D is possibly TRBD1 (6 bases). Germline lookup yields CDR1 MDHEN and CDR2 SYDVKM. The length of the CDR3 is 14 residues. Trimming took 11 bases from V and 4 from J, leaving 20 bases between them. The CDR3 DNA is TGTGCCCTGTGGCAGGGAGGGGGGCGCACTGAAGCTTTCTTT. It encodes CALWQGGGRTEAFF.

Note on this clone: Other DNA sequences in the sample encode the same CDR3. V usage is TRBV18 and J usage is TRBJ2-3; D unresolved. The V gene lost 3 bases and the J gene lost 3 bases, with 4 bases spanning the gap. CDR1 and CDR2 (germline): KGHSH, LQKENI. The CDR3 runs to 12 residues. The CDR3 region is CASSPETDTQYF. In nucleotides, the CDR3 is TGTGCCAGCTCACCGGAGACAGATACGCAGTATTTT.

V gene TRBV5-1 combines with J gene TRBJ1-2; D ambiguous. The CDR3 has 17 residues. Trimming took off 1 base at V and 5 bases at J, with 21 bases between the two ends. Germline V CDR1 and CDR2: SGHRS, YFSETQ. Here the CDR3 reads CASSLTRGPNPLYGYTF. The CDR3 bases are TGCGCCAGCAGCTTGACGAGAGGACCAAACCCCCTTTATGGCTACACCTTC.

This clone was seen many times. The chain employs TRBV6-1 and TRBJ2-7, with D unclear. This CDR3 is 11 amino acids long. Per germline, CDR1 MNHNS and CDR2 SASEGT. V lost 7 bases to trimming and J lost 4 bases, with 8 bases between them. The CDR3 sequence is CASTLAYEQYF. The CDR3 DNA reads TGTGCCAGCACCCTTGCGTACGAGCAGTACTTC.

This chain connects TRBV11-2 to TRBJ2-2, with a possible D match to TRBD1 (6 bases). The CDR3 runs to 15 residues. Between the trimmed V and J ends, which lost 3 bases and 1 base, there was a span of 9 bases. CDR1 and CDR2 from the germline V gene are SGHAT and FQNNGV. The CDR3 region is CASSFSTGNTGELFF. The CDR3 DNA reads TGTGCCAGCAGCTTTTCGACAGGGAACACCGGGGAGCTGTTTTTT.

In this sample, this clone turned up a few times. The chain couples TRBV30 to TRBJ1-1; 9 nucleotides align to TRBD1. CDR1 is GTSNPN and CDR2 is SVGIG in the germline V gene (reference sequence). Losses at the gene ends were 2 bases for V and 6 bases for J; bases not matched to a gene: 1. CDR3 length: 12 amino acids. The CDR3 loop reads CAWSRQGAEAFF. In DNA form, the CDR3 reads TGTGCCTGGAGTCGACAGGGGGCTGAAGCTTTCTTT.

The rearrangement uses TRBV30 and TRBJ1-1, with D maybe TRBD1 (5 bases). CDR3 length equals 14 residues. Germline CDR1 is GTSNPN and CDR2 is SVGIG (reference sequence). V lost 3 bases and J 6 bases, leaving 17 bases between the germline ends. CDR3 DNA: TGTGCCTGGAGCTCCACCGACAGATACGCTGAAGCTTTCTTT. Amino acid sequence: CAWSSTDRYAEAFF.

Worth noting for this clone: This may arise from a read error, as a much more abundant clone is one base away. The chain has TRBV6-6 and TRBJ2-7; D not certain. The CDR3 has 13 amino acids. Germline V gene data show CDR1 as MNHNY and CDR2 as SVGAGI (reference sequence). Trimming removed 2 bases at V and 2 bases at J, with 7 bases between. CDR3 bases: TGTGCCAGCAGTTACAGGCAGACCTACGAGCAGTACTTC. It specifies CASSYRQTYEQYF.

Only one count was recorded for this clone. The chain combines TRBV2 with TRBJ1-3; a weak D match, TRBD1 (6 bases). Between the trimmed V and J ends, which lost 3 bases and 2 bases, there was a span of 11 bases. The CDR3 runs to 15 residues. Germline V gene data show CDR1 as SNHLY and CDR2 as FYNNEI. In nucleotides, the CDR3 is TGTGCCAGCAGTGAGCAGGGGACAACTGGAAACACCATATATTTT. This encodes CASSEQGTTGNTIYF. Combining the CDR3 with reference TRBV2 and TRBJ1-3 gives the whole variable domain EPEVTQTPSHQVTQMGQEVILRCVPISNHLYFYWYRQILGQKVEFLVSFYNNEISEKSEIFDDQFSVERPDGSNFTLKIRSTKLEDSAMYFCASSEQGTTGNTIYFGEGSWLTVV.

The genes are TRBV18 and TRBJ2-4; 9 bases match TRBD1. V shed 3 bases, J shed 3 bases, and the junction held 3 bases outside the gene matches. This CDR3 region has 15 residues. Germline values: CDR1 KGHSH, CDR2 LQKENI. CDR3: CASSPMDRGKNIQYF. CDR3 in DNA: TGTGCCAGCTCACCCATGGACAGGGGCAAAAACATTCAGTACTTC.

The rearrangement links TRBV11-1 to TRBJ1-1; perhaps TRBD1 as D (5 bases). The germline gives CDR1 SGHAT, CDR2 FQDESV (reference sequence). This CDR3 is 11 amino acids long. The V and J ends lost 3 bases and 8 bases respectively, with 7 bases between them. As DNA, the CDR3 is TGTGCCAGCAGCTTCCGGGGGGAAGCTTTCTTT. This translates into CASSFRGEAFF.

The V and J genes are TRBV4-1 and TRBJ2-6; D gene unclear. This CDR3 region has 14 residues. V gave up 3 bases and J gave up 3 bases, with 6 bases separating them. CDR1 MGHRA and CDR2 YSYEKL come from the germline V gene. CDR3 sequence reads: CASSQVGGANVLTF. The DNA for the CDR3 is TGCGCCAGCAGCCAGGTTGGTGGGGCCAACGTCCTGACTTTC.

This chain uses TRBV20-1 with TRBJ2-7; 9 bases match TRBD1. There are 11 residues in the CDR3. V lost 7 bases to trimming and J lost 5 bases; unmatched junction nucleotides: 3. Germline V gives CDR1 DFQATT, CDR2 SNEGSKA (reference sequence). Written as DNA, the CDR3 is TGCAGTGGACAGGGGGAGGACGAGCAGTACTTC. Amino acids: CSGQGEDEQYF.

This chain connects TRBV10-3 to TRBJ1-1; unclear D gene. The CDR3 runs to 12 residues. Germline values: CDR1 ENHRY, CDR2 SYGVKD. With 5 bases removed from V and 7 bases from J, the gap between germline ends came to 11 bases. CDR3 DNA: TGTGCCATCAGTCAGTTGCAAGATGAAGCTTTCTTT. As protein: CAISQLQDEAFF.